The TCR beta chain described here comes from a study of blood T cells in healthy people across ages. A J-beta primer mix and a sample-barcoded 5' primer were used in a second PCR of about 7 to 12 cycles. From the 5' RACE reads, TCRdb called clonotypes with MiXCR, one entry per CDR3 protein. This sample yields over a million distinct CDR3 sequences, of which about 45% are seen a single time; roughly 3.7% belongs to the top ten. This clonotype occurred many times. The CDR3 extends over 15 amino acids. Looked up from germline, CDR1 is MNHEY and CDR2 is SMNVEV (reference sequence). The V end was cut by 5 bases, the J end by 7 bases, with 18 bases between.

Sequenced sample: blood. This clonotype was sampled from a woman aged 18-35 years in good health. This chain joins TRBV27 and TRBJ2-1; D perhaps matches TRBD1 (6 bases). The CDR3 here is CASSPLPQGLNEQFF. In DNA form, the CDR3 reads TGTGCCAGCAGTCCCCTCCCGCAGGGGTTGAATGAGCAGTTCTTC.